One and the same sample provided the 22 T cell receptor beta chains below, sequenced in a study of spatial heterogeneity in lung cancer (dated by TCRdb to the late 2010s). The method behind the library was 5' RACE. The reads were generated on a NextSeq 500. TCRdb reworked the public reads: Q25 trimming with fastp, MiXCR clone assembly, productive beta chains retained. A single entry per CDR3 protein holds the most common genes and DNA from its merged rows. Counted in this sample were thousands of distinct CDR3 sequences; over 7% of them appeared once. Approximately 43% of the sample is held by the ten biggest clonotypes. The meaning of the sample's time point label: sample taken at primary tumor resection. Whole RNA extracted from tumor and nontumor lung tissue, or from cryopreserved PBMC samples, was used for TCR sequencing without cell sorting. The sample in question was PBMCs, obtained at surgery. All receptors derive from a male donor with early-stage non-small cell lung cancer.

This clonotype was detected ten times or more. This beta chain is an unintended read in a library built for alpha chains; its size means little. CDR3 bases: TGTGCCAGCAGTTACAATAGCGGGAGAGAGACCCAGTACTTC. It encodes CASSYNSGRETQYF. The chain links TRBV5-6 to TRBJ2-5, with 9 bases that match TRBD2. CDR1 and CDR2 (germline): SGHDT, YYEEEE. V trimming: 5 bases; J trimming: 4 bases; junction bases outside the gene matches: 6. The CDR3 has 14 amino acids.

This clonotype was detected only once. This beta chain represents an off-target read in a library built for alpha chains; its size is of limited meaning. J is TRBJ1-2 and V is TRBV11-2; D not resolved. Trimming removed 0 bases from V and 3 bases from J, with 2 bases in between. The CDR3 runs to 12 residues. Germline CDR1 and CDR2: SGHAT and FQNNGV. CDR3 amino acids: CASSLDYYGYTF. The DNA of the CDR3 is TGTGCCAGCAGCTTAGATTACTATGGCTACACCTTC. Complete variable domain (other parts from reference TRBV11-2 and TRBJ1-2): EAGVAQSPRYKIIEKRQSVAFWCNPISGHATLYWYQQILGQGPKLLIQFQNNGVVDDSQLPKDRFSAERLKGVDSTLKIQPAKLEDSAVYLCASSLDYYGYTFGSGTRLTVV.

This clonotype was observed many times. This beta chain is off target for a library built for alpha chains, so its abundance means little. The CDR3 is CASSLVGGETQYF. The CDR3, as DNA: TGCGCCAGCAGCTTGGTGGGCGGAGAGACCCAGTACTTC. V is TRBV5-1 and J is TRBJ2-5; D uncertain. The CDR3 extends over 13 amino acids. Trimming removed 0 bases at V and 4 bases at J, with 7 bases between. The germline V gene has CDR1 SGHRS and CDR2 YFSETQ.

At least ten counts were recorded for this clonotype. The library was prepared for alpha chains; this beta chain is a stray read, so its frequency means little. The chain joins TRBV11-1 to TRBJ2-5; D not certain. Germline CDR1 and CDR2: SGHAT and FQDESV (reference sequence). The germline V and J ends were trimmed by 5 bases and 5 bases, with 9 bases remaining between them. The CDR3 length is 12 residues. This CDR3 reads CASSKDDETQYF. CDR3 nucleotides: TGTGCCAGCAGCAAGGACGATGAGACCCAGTACTTC.

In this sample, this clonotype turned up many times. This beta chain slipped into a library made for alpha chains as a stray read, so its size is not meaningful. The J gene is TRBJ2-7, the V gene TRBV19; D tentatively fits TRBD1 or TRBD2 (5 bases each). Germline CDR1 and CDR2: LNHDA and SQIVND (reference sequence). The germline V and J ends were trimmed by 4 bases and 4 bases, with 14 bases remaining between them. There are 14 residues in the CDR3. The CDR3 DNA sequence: TGTGCCAGTAGTAGGGGACCGGAGGTTTACGAGCAGTACTTC. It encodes CASSRGPEVYEQYF.

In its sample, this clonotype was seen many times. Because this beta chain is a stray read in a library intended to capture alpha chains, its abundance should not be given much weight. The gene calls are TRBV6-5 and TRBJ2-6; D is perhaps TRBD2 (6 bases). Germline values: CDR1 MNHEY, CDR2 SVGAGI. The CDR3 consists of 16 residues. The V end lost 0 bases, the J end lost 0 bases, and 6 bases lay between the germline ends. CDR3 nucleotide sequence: TGTGCCAGCAGTTACTCGACTAGCTCTGGGGCCAACGTCCTGACTTTC. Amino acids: CASSYSTSSGANVLTF.

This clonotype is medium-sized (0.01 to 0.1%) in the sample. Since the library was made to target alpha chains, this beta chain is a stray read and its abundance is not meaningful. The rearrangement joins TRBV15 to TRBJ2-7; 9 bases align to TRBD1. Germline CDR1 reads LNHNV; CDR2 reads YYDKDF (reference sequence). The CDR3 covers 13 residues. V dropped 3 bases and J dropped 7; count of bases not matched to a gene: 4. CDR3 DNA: TGTGCCACCAGCAGGGACAGGGGACGTGAGCAGTACTTC. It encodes CATSRDRGREQYF.

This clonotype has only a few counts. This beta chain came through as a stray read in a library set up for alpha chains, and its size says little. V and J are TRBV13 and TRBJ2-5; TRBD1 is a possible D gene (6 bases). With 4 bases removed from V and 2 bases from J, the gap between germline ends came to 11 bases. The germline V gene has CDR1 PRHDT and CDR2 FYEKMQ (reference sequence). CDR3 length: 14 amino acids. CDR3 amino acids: CASSSGADQETQYF. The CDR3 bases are TGTGCCAGCAGCTCAGGGGCGGATCAAGAGACCCAGTACTTC.

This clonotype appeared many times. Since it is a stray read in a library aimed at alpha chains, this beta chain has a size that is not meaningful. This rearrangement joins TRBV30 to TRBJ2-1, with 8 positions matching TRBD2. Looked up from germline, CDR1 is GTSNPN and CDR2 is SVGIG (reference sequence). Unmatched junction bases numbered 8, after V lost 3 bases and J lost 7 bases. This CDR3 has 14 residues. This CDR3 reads CAWRRGAVWNEQFF. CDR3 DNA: TGTGCCTGGAGGCGGGGGGCGGTTTGGAATGAGCAGTTCTTC.

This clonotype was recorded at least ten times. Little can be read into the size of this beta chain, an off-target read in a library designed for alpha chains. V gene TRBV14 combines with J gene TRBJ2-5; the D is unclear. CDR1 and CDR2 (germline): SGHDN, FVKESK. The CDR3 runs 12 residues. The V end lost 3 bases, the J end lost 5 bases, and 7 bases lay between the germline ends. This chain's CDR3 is CASSQNWETQYF. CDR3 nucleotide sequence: TGTGCCAGCAGCCAGAACTGGGAGACCCAGTACTTC.

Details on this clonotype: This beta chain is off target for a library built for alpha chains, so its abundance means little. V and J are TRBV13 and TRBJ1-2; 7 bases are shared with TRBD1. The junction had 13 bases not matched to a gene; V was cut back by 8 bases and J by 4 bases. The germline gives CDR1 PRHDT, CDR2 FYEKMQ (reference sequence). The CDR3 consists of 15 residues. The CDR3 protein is CASGDGDSFRYGYTF. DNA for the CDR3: TGTGCCAGCGGGGATGGGGACAGTTTCCGCTATGGCTACACCTTC.

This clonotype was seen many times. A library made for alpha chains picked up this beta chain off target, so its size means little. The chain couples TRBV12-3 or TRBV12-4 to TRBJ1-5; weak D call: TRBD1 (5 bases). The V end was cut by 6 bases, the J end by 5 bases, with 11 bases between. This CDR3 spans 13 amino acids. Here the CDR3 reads CASRAQGDQPQHF. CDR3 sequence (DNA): TGTGCCAGCAGGGCCCAGGGTGATCAGCCCCAGCATTTT.

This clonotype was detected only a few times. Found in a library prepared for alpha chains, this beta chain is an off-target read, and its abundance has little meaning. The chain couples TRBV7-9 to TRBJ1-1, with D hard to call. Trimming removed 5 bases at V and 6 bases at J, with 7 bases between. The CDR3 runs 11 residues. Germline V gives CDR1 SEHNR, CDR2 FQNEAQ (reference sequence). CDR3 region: CASSHTAEAFF. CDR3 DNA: TGTGCCAGCAGCCACACAGCTGAAGCTTTCTTT.

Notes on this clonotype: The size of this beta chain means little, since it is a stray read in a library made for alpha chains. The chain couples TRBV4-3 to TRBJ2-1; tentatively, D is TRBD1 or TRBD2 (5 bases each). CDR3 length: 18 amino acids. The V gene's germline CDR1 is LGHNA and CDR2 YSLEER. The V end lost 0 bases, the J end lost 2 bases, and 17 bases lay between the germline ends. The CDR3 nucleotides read TGCGCCAGCAGCCAAGAGGTTTCCGGGACCTTCACCTACAATGAGCAGTTCTTC. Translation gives CASSQEVSGTFTYNEQFF.

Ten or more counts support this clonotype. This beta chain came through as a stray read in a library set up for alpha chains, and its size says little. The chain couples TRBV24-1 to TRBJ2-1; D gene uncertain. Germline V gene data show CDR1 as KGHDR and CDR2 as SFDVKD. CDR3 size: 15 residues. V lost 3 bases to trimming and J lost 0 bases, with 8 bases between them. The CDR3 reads CATSDARSSYNEQFF. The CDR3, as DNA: TGTGCCACCAGTGATGCCCGAAGCTCCTACAATGAGCAGTTCTTC.

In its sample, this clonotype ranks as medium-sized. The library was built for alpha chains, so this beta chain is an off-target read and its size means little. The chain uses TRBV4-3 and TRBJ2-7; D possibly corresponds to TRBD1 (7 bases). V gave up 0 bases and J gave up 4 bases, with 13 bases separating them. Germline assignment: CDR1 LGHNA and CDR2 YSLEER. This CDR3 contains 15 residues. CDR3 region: CASSQDRGEWYEQYF. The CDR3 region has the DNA TGCGCCAGCAGCCAAGACAGGGGGGAGTGGTACGAGCAGTACTTC.

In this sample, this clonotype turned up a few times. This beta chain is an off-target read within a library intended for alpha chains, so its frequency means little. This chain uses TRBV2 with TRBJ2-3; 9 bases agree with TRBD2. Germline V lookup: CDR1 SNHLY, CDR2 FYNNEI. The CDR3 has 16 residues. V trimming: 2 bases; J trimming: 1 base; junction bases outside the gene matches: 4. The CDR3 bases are TGTGCCAGCAGTGAAAGAGCGGGAGGACGCACAGATACGCAGTATTTT. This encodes CASSERAGGRTDTQYF.

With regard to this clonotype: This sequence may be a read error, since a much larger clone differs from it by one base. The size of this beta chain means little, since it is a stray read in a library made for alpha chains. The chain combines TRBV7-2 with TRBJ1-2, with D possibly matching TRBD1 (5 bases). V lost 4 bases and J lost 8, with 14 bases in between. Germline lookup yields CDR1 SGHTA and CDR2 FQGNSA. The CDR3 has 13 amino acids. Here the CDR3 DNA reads TGTGCCAGCAGCTCCGAGACAGAGGAGGGCTACACCTTC. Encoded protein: CASSSETEEGYTF.

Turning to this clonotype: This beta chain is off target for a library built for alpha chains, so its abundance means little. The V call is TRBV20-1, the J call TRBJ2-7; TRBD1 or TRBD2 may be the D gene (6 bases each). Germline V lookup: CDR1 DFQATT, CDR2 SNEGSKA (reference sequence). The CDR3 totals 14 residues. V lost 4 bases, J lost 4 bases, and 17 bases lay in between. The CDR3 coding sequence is TGCAGTGCTAAACAGGGTGCCGGGAGTTACGAGCAGTACTTC. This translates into CSAKQGAGSYEQYF.

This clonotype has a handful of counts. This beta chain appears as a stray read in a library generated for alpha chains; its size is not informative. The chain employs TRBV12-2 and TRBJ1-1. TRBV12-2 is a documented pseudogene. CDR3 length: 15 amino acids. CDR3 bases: TGTGCAAGTCGCTTAGCACAGATAATGAACACTGAAGCTTTCTTT. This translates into CASRLAQIMNTEAFF.

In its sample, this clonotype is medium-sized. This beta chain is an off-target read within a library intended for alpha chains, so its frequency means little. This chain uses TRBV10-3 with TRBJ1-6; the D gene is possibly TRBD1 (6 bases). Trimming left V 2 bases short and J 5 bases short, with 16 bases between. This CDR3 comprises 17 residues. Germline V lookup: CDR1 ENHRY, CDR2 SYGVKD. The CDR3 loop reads CAISEPGIQGDNSPLHF. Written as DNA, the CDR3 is TGTGCCATCAGTGAGCCGGGAATACAGGGAGATAATTCACCCCTCCACTTT.

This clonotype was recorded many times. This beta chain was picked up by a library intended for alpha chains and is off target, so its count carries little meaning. The CDR3, as DNA: TGCGCCAGCAGCGAGGGACAGGGGATCACTGAAGCTTTCTTT. Translating gives CASSEGQGITEAFF. The chain links TRBV5-1 to TRBJ1-1; 10 bases are shared with TRBD1. V lost 4 bases, J lost 4 bases, and 4 bases stayed unmatched. The CDR3 has 14 amino acids. Per germline, CDR1 SGHRS and CDR2 YFSETQ. The variable domain in full, completed from reference TRBV5-1 and TRBJ1-1, reads KAGVTQTPRYLIKTRGQQVTLSCSPISGHRSVSWYQQTPGQGLQFLFEYFSETQRNKGNFPGRFSGRQFSNSRSEMNVSTLELGDSALYLCASSEGQGITEAFFGQGTRLTVV.